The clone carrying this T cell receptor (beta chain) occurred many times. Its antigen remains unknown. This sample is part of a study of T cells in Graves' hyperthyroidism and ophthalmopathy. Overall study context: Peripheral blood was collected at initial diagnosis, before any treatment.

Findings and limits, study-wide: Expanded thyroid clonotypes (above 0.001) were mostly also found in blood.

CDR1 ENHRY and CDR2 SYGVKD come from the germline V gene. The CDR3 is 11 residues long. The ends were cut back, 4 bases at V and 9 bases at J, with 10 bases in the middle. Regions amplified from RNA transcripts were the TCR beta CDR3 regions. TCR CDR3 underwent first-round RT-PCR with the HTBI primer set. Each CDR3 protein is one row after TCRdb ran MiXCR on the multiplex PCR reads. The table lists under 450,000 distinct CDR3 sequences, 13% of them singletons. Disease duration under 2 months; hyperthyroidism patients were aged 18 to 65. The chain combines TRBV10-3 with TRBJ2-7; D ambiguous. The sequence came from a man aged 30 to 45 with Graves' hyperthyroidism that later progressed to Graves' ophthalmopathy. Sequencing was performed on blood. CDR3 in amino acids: CAISGRLGQYF. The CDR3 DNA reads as TGTGCCATCAGTGGGCGTCTGGGGCAGTACTTC.